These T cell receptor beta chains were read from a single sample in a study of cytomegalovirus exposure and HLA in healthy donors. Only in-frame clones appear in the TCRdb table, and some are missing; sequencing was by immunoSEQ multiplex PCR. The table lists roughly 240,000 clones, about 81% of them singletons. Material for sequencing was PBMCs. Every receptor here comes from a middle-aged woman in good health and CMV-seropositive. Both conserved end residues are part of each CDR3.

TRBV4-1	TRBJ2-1	CASSQPTPGQGSYNEQFF
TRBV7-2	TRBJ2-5	CASSLQETQYF
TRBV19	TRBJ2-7	CASSTWGTGDILTYEQYF
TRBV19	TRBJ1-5	CASRGQGNQPQHF
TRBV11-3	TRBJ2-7	CASSLVLYEQYF
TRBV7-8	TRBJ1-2	CASSLGAGWVGYTF
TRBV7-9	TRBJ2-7	CASSALGQARDFEQYF
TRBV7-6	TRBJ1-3	CASSHRGGTIYF
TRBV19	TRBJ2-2	CASSTSTGELFF
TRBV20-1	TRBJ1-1	CSALGQGKAFF
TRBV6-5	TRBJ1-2	CASSYSQGFYGYTF
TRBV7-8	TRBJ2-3	CASSSVRAGGADTQYF
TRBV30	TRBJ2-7	CAWSFTGVEQYF
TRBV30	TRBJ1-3	CAWIWSSGNTIYF
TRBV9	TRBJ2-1	CASSQVGSYNEQFF
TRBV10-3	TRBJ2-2	CAIRLAGEGTGELFF
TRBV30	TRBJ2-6	CSLEGRGLPGANVLTF
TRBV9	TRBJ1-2	CASSGDRADRYTF
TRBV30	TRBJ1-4	CAWSTGAHLTANEKLFF
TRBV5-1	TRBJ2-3	CASSLSGGALQDTQYF
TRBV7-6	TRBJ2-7	CASSFGTGPFYEQYF
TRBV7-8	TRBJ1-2	CASSPLRGQGGVRYGYTF
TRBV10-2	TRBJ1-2	CASGSTEPSLNYGYTF
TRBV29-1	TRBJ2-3	CSVEETGADTQYF
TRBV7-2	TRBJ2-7	CASSTSGWFSYEQYF
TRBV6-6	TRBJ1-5	CASRDTKNQPQHF
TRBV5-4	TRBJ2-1	CASSLGAGVDNEQFF
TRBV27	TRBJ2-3	CASIPIAGVTDTQYF
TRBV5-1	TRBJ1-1	CASSPGYTEAFF
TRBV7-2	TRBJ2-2	CASIPGGFVGELFF
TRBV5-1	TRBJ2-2	CASQNRENTGELFF
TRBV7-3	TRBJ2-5	CASSSTNNMGQALRETQYF
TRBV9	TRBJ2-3	CASSVVSSGGDTQYF
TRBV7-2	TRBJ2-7	CASSAGLQGTYEQYF
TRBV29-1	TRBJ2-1	CSVDMGGPRNEQFF
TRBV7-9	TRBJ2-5	CSSSLFRRETQYF
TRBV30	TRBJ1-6	CAWSPQTVRRPSF
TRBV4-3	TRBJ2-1	CASSQKGTSGGSSYNEQFF
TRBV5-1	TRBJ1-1	CASSPMTVNTEAFF
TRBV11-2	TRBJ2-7	CASSPPRGAYEQYF
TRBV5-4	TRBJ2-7	CASSYLGLTYEQYF
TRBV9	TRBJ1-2	CASSDDRGREKIYGYTF
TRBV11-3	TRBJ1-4	CASSPPTGVNEKLFF
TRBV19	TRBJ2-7	CASSITAGGLSSYEQYF
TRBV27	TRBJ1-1	CASSPLPRGLTEAFF
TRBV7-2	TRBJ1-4	CASRSTGATNEKLFF
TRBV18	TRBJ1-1	CASTRTENTEAFF
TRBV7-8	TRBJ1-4	CASSLSRGNEKLFF
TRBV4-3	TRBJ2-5	CASSQDRGTPETQYF
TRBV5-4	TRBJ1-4	CASSLTLGEKLFF
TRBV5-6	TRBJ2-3	CASSLSGFADTQYF
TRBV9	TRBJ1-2	CASSVTGTGGGYTF
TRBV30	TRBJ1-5	CAWREWTGGAGHNQPQHF